The rows below give T cell receptor beta chains drawn from one sample of a study of tumor-infiltrating lymphocytes in primary liver carcinoma. Using its own MiXCR run on the multiplex PCR reads, TCRdb lists one record per CDR3 protein. The sample lists some 190,000 distinct CDR3 sequences, approximately 86% seen once, with 18% in the top ten. What was sequenced was tumor tissue from primary liver carcinoma. These receptors were taken from a man aged 35-49 years with primary liver carcinoma and hepatitis B virus infection. The CDR3 runs from the conserved cysteine through the conserved F or W. Each record gives: D gene, clone size, J gene, V gene, CDR3 DNA, CDR3 protein. The D gene is left open where the match is weak. Only part of the rows carry a size: once, few, many, or a class if the clone is expanded.

. . TRBJ2-3 TRBV11-2 TGTACCAGCAGCTTAGTAAGGGTAACAGGGAGCAATCAGCCCCAGTATTTT CTSSLVRVTGSNQPQYF
TRBD1 . TRBJ2-7 TRBV4-2 TGTGCCAGCAGCCGAGATCGAGGGGGCCGCGAGCAGTACTTC CASSRDRGGREQYF
. once TRBJ1-1 TRBV12-3/TRBV12-4 . CASSFGQGNVNTEALF
. . TRBJ1-5 TRBV6-5 TGTGCCAGCAGTTACTCGGGGATAGGCAATCAGGCCCAGCATTTT CASSYSGIGNQAQHF
. . TRBJ2-2 TRBV12-3/TRBV12-4 TGTGCCAGCAGCTTCCGTGGAGGGCGAGTCACCGGGGAGCTGTTTTTT CASSFRGGRVTGELFF
. . TRBJ2-7 TRBV6-1 TGTGCCAGCAATGAAGTTAGGGAGACAGGCAACGAACAGTACTTC CASNEVRETGNEQYF
TRBD1 medium-sized TRBJ1-1 TRBV12-3/TRBV12-4 TGTGCCAGCAGTGAAGGGACAGGGGATGAAGCTTTCTTT CASSEGTGDEAFF
TRBD1 . TRBJ2-7 TRBV7-9 TGTGCCAGCAGCCAGGGACAGAGCGACCAGAACTTC CASSQGQSDQNF
. . TRBJ1-4 TRBV12-3/TRBV12-4 TGTGCCAGCAGTTCAACCACAGGGATTAAAAAACTGTTTTTT CASSSTTGIKKLFF
. . TRBJ1-5 TRBV6-1 TGTGCCAGGAGTCCGCAGGGACTAACCTTAAATCAGCCCCAGCATTTT CARSPQGLTLNQPQHF
TRBD1 . TRBJ2-7 TRBV10-2 TGCGCCAACAGTCCCACAGGGGTCCGGGAAGAGCAGTACTTC CANSPTGVREEQYF
. once TRBJ2-1 TRBV6-1 TGTGTCAGCAGTGAAGAATTAGCAAGCTTATATGAGCAGTTCTTC CVSSEELASLYEQFF
. . TRBJ2-7 TRBV29-1 TGCTGCATTGCCCCGACAAGGCTCCACGAGCAGTACTTC CCIAPTRLHEQYF
TRBD1 . TRBJ2-2 TRBV5-1 TGCGCCATCAACGACAGGGTCCCGAACACCGGGGAGTTGTTTTTT CAINDRVPNTGELFF
. . TRBJ1-6 TRBV12-3/TRBV12-4 TGTGTCAACTCATTGGGGGGGAATTCACCCCTACACTTT CVNSLGGNSPLHF
TRBD1 . TRBJ1-3 TRBV6-5 TGTACCAGCAGTAGACAGGGCTCTTCTGGAAACACCATATATTTT CTSSRQGSSGNTIYF
TRBD2 . TRBJ2-2 TRBV4-3 TGCGCCAGCAGCCGGGGACTAGCGGGTTCCGCGAACACCGTGGAGCTGATTTTT CASSRGLAGSANTVELIF
TRBD2 . TRBJ2-1 TRBV20-1 TGCAGTGCTAACCGAGCTAGCGGGAGGTCCCACAATGAGCAGTTATTC CSANRASGRSHNEQLF
. . TRBJ2-3 TRBV7-8 TGTGCCAGCAGCATCGAATGGGCAGATACGCAGTATTTT CASSIEWADTQYF
. . TRBJ2-5 TRBV6-5 TGTGCCAGCAGCTACGCATGGGGCAAGGAGACCCAGTATTTC CASSYAWGKETQYF
. . TRBJ1-1 TRBV28 TGTACCAGCAGCCTGGAGGGAGGGAACACTGAAGTTTTTTTT CTSSLEGGNTEVFF
TRBD1 . TRBJ1-5 TRBV28 TGTGCCAGAAAAGGACAGGGGGCGACTCAGCCCCAGCATTTT CARKGQGATQPQHF
TRBD2 . TRBJ2-1 TRBV4-3 TGCGCCAACAGCCAAGATAGCGGGCCAGCCTACAATGAGCAGTTATTC CANSQDSGPAYNEQLF
. . TRBJ1-6 TRBV6-6 TGTGCCAACAGTAATACAGGAATTTCACCTCTCCGCTTT CANSNTGISPLRF
. . TRBJ1-1 TRBV29-1 TGCCGCGGCCACCGGGGGGAGGAGGACACTGAAGCTTTCTTT CRGHRGEEDTEAFF
. few TRBJ2-2 TRBV11-2 TGTGCCAGCAGCAAGAGTGGGAGCCCCGCGGTGTTGTTTTTT CASSKSGSPAVLFF
. . TRBJ1-5 TRBV11-3 TGTGCCAACACCTTAGATCTGGGGGAGGCTCAGTCCCAGCATTTT CANTLDLGEAQSQHF
TRBD2 . TRBJ2-3 TRBV12-3/TRBV12-4 TGTGCCAGCAGCCATCGGACTAGCGGGAACACAGATACGCAGTATTTT CASSHRTSGNTDTQYF
. . TRBJ2-2 TRBV5-1 TGCGCCAGCAGCCGACTAACGTTAAACACCGGGGAGCTGTTTTTT CASSRLTLNTGELFF
TRBD2 . TRBJ2-3 TRBV29-1 TGCAGCGTTGACGGGACTAGCAGGAGAGGGGGCCCAGATACGCAGTATTTT CSVDGTSRRGGPDTQYF
. . TRBJ2-6 TRBV6-5 TGTGCCAGCAGTCAAAGGGACCCTGGGGCCAACATCCTGACTTTC CASSQRDPGANILTF
. . TRBJ2-6 TRBV4-3 TGCGCCAGCAACCAAGATGGGTCAGGGCGCGGGGCCAACATCCTGACTTTC CASNQDGSGRGANILTF
TRBD1 . TRBJ2-7 TRBV6-5 TGTGCTAGCAGTGCCGGGACAGGACTCTACGAGCAGTACTTC CASSAGTGLYEQYF
. many TRBJ2-3 TRBV6-1 TGTGCCAGCACTGTAGGAGGTGGAGGGACAGATACGCAGTATTTT CASTVGGGGTDTQYF
. . TRBJ2-5 TRBV11-2 TGTGCCAGCTGCCCTAGCTCAATCCAGGGCACCGGGCGGGAGACCCAGTACTTC CASCPSSIQGTGRETQYF
. . TRBJ1-1 TRBV7-9 TGTGCCAGAAGCTTATCGGGGGGAAACACTGAAGCTTTCTTT CARSLSGGNTEAFF